Each of the 12 T cell receptor beta chains below was sequenced from the same sample in a study of T cell responses to AZD1222 COVID-19 vaccine. TCRdb keeps only in-frame clones here, not all; method: immunoSEQ multiplex PCR. The sample lists roughly 150,000 clones; under 95% were seen once. The specimen comprised peripheral blood, sampled on day 0 of AZD1222 vaccination. These receptor sequences come from an adult in good health.

The chain uses TRBV7-8 and TRBJ2-7; 8 bases align to TRBD2. The CDR3 has 18 amino acids. Germline V CDR1 and CDR2: SGHVS, FQNEAQ. V lost 0 bases and J lost 4; bases outside the gene matches: 14. CDR3 coding DNA: TGTGCCAGCAGCTTAGCCCTCACGACAGAAACTAGCGGATACGAGCAGTACTTC. This encodes CASSLALTTETSGYEQYF.

This chain joins TRBV16 and TRBJ1-3; D perhaps matches TRBD1 (6 bases). The germline V and J ends were trimmed by 5 bases and 4 bases, with 12 bases remaining between them. CDR1 is KGHSY and CDR2 is FQNENV in the germline V gene. CDR3 length: 14 amino acids. The CDR3 DNA reads as TGTGCCAGCAGCGATGGGGGGCGCGGAAACACCATATATTTT. Encoded protein: CASSDGGRGNTIYF.

The chain couples TRBV28 to TRBJ1-5; TRBD1 aligns across 9 bases. This CDR3 spans 16 amino acids. V was pared by 8 bases and J by 3 bases, with 11 bases of the junction left unmatched. CDR1 and CDR2 (germline): MDHEN, SYDVKM. The DNA of the CDR3 is TGTGCCAGCCTCACCCCGGGACAGGGAGTCAATCAGCCCCAGCATTTT. This sequence encodes CASLTPGQGVNQPQHF.

The genes are TRBV4-3 and TRBJ2-2; no clear D. CDR1 and CDR2 (germline): LGHNA, YSLEER. CDR3 length: 16 amino acids. V lost 1 base and J lost 2, with 11 bases in between. Here the CDR3 DNA reads TGCGCCAGCAGCCAAGGCGGCCTTACTAACACCGGGGAGCTGTTTTTT. Protein: CASSQGGLTNTGELFF.

V gene TRBV5-4 combines with J gene TRBJ2-1; D may match TRBD1 or TRBD2 (5 bases each). This CDR3 comprises 17 residues. From germline, CDR1 is SGHNT and CDR2 YYREEE (reference sequence). The V end was cut by 0 bases, the J end by 0 bases, with 13 bases between. The CDR3 DNA is TGTGCCAGCAGCTTGGGAGGGGCGTTGAGCTCCTACAATGAGCAGTTCTTC. Translated: CASSLGGALSSYNEQFF.

The J gene is TRBJ1-2, the V gene TRBV2, with 7 bases fitting TRBD1. After removal of 6 bases from V and 4 bases from J, the junction contained 14 bases not matched to a gene. CDR1 and CDR2 (germline): SNHLY, FYNNEI. The CDR3 covers 16 residues. CDR3 in DNA: TGTGCCAGCAGGGGGAGCCGGGACAGAGGGTCCTATGGCTACACCTTC. Protein: CASRGSRDRGSYGYTF.

The genes are TRBV4-2 and TRBJ1-3; D is undetermined. Germline loops: CDR1 LGHNA, CDR2 YNFKEQ. V lost 0 bases and J lost 4, with 7 bases in between. The CDR3 is 14 residues long. Written as DNA, the CDR3 is TGTGCCAGCAGCCAAGAGGGCGAGGGAAACACCATATATTTT. Its protein product is CASSQEGEGNTIYF.

This chain uses TRBV2 with TRBJ2-1; tentatively, D is TRBD2 (5 bases). The V gene lost 7 bases and the J gene lost 6 bases, with 10 bases spanning the gap. Germline-derived CDR1 and CDR2 are SNHLY and FYNNEI. CDR3 length: 12 amino acids. CDR3 nucleotide sequence: TGTGCCAGCAACCGGGGAGCCAATGAGCAGTTCTTC. Residues: CASNRGANEQFF.

The J gene is TRBJ1-4, the V gene TRBV19; perhaps TRBD1 as D (6 bases). This CDR3 has 16 residues. Trimming shortened V by 5 bases and J by 0 bases, and 13 bases separated the two germline ends. Germline loops: CDR1 LNHDA, CDR2 SQIVND (reference sequence). The CDR3 DNA reads TGTGCCAGTAGTTTCCTAGGGGGGACAACTAATGAAAAACTGTTTTTT. Its protein product is CASSFLGGTTNEKLFF.

This clone came up a few times. This rearrangement joins TRBV5-5 to TRBJ1-3; TRBD1 is a possible D gene (5 bases). Trimming pared 1 base from V and 9 bases from J, leaving 17 bases between. CDR1 SGHKS and CDR2 YYEKEE come from the germline V gene (reference sequence). This CDR3 has 15 residues. The DNA of the CDR3 is TGTGCCAGCAGCTTGTGGACAAAGATTGAAGGCACCATATATTTT. Translating it yields CASSLWTKIEGTIYF. Using reference TRBV5-5 and TRBJ1-3 for the parts outside the CDR3, the full variable domain is DAGVTQSPTHLIKTRGQQVTLRCSPISGHKSVSWYQQVLGQGPQFIFQYYEKEERGRGNFPDRFSARQFPNYSSELNVNALLLGDSALYLCASSLWTKIEGTIYFGEGSWLTVV.

V and J are TRBV3-1 (or the pseudogene TRBV3-2) and TRBJ1-2, with D possibly matching TRBD1 (6 bases). This CDR3 has 13 residues. Germline V gene data show CDR1 as LGHDT and CDR2 as YNNKEL (reference sequence). V was shortened by 1 base and J by 8 bases, with 11 bases between the two germline ends. The DNA for the CDR3 is TGTGCCAGCAGCCAAGTAGGGACATCAGGCTACACCTTC. This sequence encodes CASSQVGTSGYTF.

The chain uses TRBV19 and TRBJ1-2, with no clear D. Germline CDR1 LNHDA, CDR2 SQIVND (reference sequence). The V and J ends lost 4 bases and 0 bases respectively, with 9 bases between them. The CDR3 loop spans 14 amino acids. The CDR3 is CASSTGSTNYGYTF. DNA of the CDR3: TGTGCCAGTAGTACAGGAAGCACTAACTATGGCTACACCTTC.